The entry below gives a single T cell receptor beta chain sequence along with its context. The antigen remains unidentified. A much larger clone sits a single nucleotide away, making a read error possible. This CDR3 spans 14 amino acids. Per germline, CDR1 SGHRS and CDR2 YFSETQ. The sample is drawn from a study of vaccination and CD4 T cells after COVID-19. Study as a whole: Investigators stimulated cells with overlapping spike peptides drawn from SARS-CoV-2, HCoV-NL63, HCoV-OC43 and HCoV-229E.

Cultured CD4+ T-cell DNA underwent Oncomine TCR Beta short-read sequencing. A single record per CDR3 protein comes from TCRdb applying MiXCR to the PCR reads. The repertoire holds 5,500 to 8,500 distinct CDR3 sequences, with approximately 46% as singletons. As to treatment: approximately nine-day PBMC culture with coronavirus spike peptide pools or control peptides (ViraFEST assay). CD4+ T-cell collection from the unexposed donor predated the COVID-19 pandemic (2011-2018). Four cold-coronavirus spikes, along with SARS-CoV-2 S/N, were used to probe unexposed-donor CD4+ T cells, cells permitting. The chain combines TRBV5-1 with TRBJ2-7, with 10 bases aligning to TRBD1. The sample was CD4+ T cells from blood, cultured in vitro. The origin of this receptor is a human donor in good health. The CDR3, as DNA: TGCGCCAGTGAGTTAGGGACAGGGGCAGGCGAGCGGTACTTC. The encoded protein is CASELGTGAGERYF.